This T cell receptor beta chain was identified in a study of identical twins (dated by TCRdb to 2015 to 2016). Background for the entire study: To test whether fetal clonotypes persist, this study deep-sequenced TCR alpha and beta repertoires from monozygotic twins, from unrelated adults of various ages, and from cord blood. To rule out contamination, replicate twin experiments were performed at different times with different library preparation protocols. The full study reports these points: Compared with coincidental sharing between unrelated individuals, an excess of low generation-probability sequences was observed among out-of-frame TCR alpha sequences shared between twins. Abundant cord blood beta clonotypes carried fewer insertions; young adult naive repertoires showed a weaker similar trend, while memory repertoires showed none. Because the same donors could not be followed over many years, the conclusions depended on cross-sectional statistical analysis. In monozygotic twins, out-of-frame TCR alpha sharing was systematically underestimated by recombination models, although the models agreed with sharing between unrelated individuals. In beta out-of-frame sequences, excess twin sharing was weaker, because having fewer shared sequences lowered the signal-to-noise ratio. Zero-insertion analyses could be partly confounded by invariant T cells such as MAIT and iNKT, although diverse VJ usage argued against such confounding for most clonotypes.

Points on this clonotype: Its cognate antigen has yet to be identified. Base qualities are not recorded, but no much larger clone differs from it by a single base.

All donors were healthy Caucasians. The researchers also sequenced three unrelated adults who were not twins: a male aged 18 to 29, a male aged 50 to 59, and a female aged 50 to 59. Miltenyi CD45RO+ enrichment and human naive T-cell isolation kits were used to isolate memory (CD45RO+) and naive T cells from PBMC. To prepare the library, 5' RACE was applied. The sequencer listed for this sample is Illumina HiSeq 2000. A universal primer binding site was added through template switching, and the final cDNA carried a unique molecular identifier so that TCR cDNA molecules could be counted accurately. Specific primers in the conserved constant-segment region were used to synthesize first-strand cDNA for the TCR alpha and beta chains. To control for contamination, every cDNA library carried two barcodes: a SMART-Mk sample barcode plus Illumina barcodes. Two successive PCR steps introduced TruSeq adapter sequences along with Illumina sample barcodes. The TCR alpha and beta cDNA libraries were sequenced on the Illumina HiSeq platform using custom primers. As for the authors' bioinformatics: Raw reads were processed with MiGEC to extract unique molecular identifiers, and MiXCR was used to determine CDR3 positions. For each individual, recombination models were inferred using an EM algorithm with the repgenHMM and IGoR tools. Shared clonotype analysis was performed with the tcR package in R, normalizing sharing by the product of cloneset sizes. To study raw recombination without the effects of thymic and clonal selection, out-of-frame nonproductive sequences were analyzed. TCRdb itself trimmed the public reads at Q25 with fastp, ran MiXCR and retained productive beta chains. Entries are consolidated by CDR3 protein sequence, retaining the most common genes and DNA. TCRdb's processing, not the study's, gives the V and J calls here. The sample data list approximately 410,000 distinct CDR3 sequences, and around a sixth of these were observed just once. Of the sample, 12% is held by the ten largest clones.

CDR1 and CDR2 are drawn from the germline V gene (reference sequence): MNHNY, SVGAGI. The CDR3 runs 13 residues from the cysteine to the phenylalanine. Only CDR3 DNA is held: 39 bases, read in frame from base 1. The junction shows trimming of 8 bases on V and 7 bases on J, and the gene matches do not reach 7 bases of it. The rearrangement combines TRBV6-6 with TRBJ2-7; 11 bases in between match TRBD1. The sample consisted of naive T cells sorted from blood. The label giving this sample's cell subset or site can be read as: cells isolated with a human naive T-cell isolation kit. This clonotype originated in a man aged 50-59 years in good health. The nucleotides read TGTGCCAGCTCCTGGGACAGGGGGGATGAGCAGTACTTC. Its product reads: CASSWDRGDEQYF.